Here is one T cell receptor beta chain with its context. Its target is unknown. The study ran its PCR with 60 Vbeta and 13 Jbeta primers. Profiling relied on immunoSEQ multiplex PCR, and the TCRdb table lists in-frame clones only, not all of them. This sample has over 75,000 clones; around 82% occur once, and the top ten carry just over 0.75%. V gave up 6 bases and J gave up 2 bases; unmatched junction bases: 4. Germline-derived CDR1 and CDR2 are SEHNR and FQNEAQ (reference sequence). CDR3 size: 13 residues. This sample was taken from a study of cytomegalovirus exposure and HLA in healthy donors. Whole-study results and caveats: HLA restriction was apparent for most CMV-associated TCR beta chains in a later analysis. In an earlier analysis, about 87% or about 30%: the productive usage of most TCR beta V segments.

This chain joins TRBV7-9 and TRBJ2-7, with 7 bases lining up with TRBD1. The sample comprised PBMCs. The clonotype was recovered from a woman aged 55-69 years in good health and CMV-seronegative. CDR3 DNA sequence: TGTGCCAGCAGAAGGGACAGAGCCTACGAGCAGTACTTC. Translation gives CASRRDRAYEQYF.